This T cell receptor beta chain was captured by sequencing in a study of CD8 T cells in Susac syndrome. CDR1 is SNHLY and CDR2 is FYNNEI in the germline V gene. The ends were cut back, 4 bases at V and 3 bases at J, with 16 bases in the middle. This CDR3 contains 16 residues. The T cells that were sequenced for TCR beta were CD8+ and CD4+ cells from blood. A quantity of about 0.5 to 1 ug RNA underwent reverse transcription using random hexamers. Amplification of the TCR beta CDR3 was carried out by immunoSEQ multiplex PCR, which spanned a total of 54 Vbeta and 13 Jbeta segments. TCRdb itself ran the immunoSEQ multiplex PCR reads through MiXCR, one entry per CDR3 protein. The sample has about 240,000 distinct CDR3 sequences, 95% to 97% seen once.

The chain employs TRBV2 and TRBJ2-1; tentatively, D is TRBD2 (6 bases). This clonotype was sampled from a human donor with Susac syndrome. The sequencing input was CD4+ T cells from PBMCs. CDR3 nucleotide sequence: TGTGCCAGCAGTGCTCGCCCCACCGGGGGCTACAATGAGCAGTTCTTC. This gives the protein CASSARPTGGYNEQFF.